The present T cell receptor beta chain was sequenced within a study of shared clonotypes between healthy human individuals. Across the whole study: Each donor's CD8 memory used one plate, CD8 naive two, each CD4 subset three.

Germline V gives CDR1 MNHNY, CDR2 SVGAGI (reference sequence). Trimming pared 8 bases from V and 0 bases from J, leaving 7 bases between. CDR3 size: 12 residues. Both subsets, CD45RA+ naive and CD45RA-negative memory, were split from the CD4+ cells. The repertoire was sequenced with immunoSEQ multiplex PCR; TCRdb's copy has only in-frame clones and lacks some. The data contain 2 million to 3 million clones, just over 90% of them seen just once; the ten biggest clones take up about 0.13%. V usage is TRBV6-6 and J usage is TRBJ1-1, with D hard to call. Sequenced sample: naive CD4+ T cells sorted from blood. Subset given: CD45RA+ positively selected. The source of this sequence is a man aged 18 to 29 in good health. The CDR3 spells CASGRMNTEAFF. CDR3 DNA: TGTGCCAGCGGCCGAATGAACACTGAAGCTTTCTTT.